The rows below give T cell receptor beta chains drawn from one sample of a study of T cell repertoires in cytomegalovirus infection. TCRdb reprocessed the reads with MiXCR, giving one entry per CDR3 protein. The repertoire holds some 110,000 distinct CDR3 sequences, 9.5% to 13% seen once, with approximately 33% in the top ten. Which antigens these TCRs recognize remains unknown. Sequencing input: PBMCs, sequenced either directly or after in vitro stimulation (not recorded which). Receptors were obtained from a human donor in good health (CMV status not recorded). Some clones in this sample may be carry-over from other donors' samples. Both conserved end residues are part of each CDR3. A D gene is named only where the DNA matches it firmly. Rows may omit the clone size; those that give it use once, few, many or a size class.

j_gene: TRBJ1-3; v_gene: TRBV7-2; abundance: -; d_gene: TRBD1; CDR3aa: CASSWRDRASGNTIYF; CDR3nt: TGTGCCAGCAGCTGGAGGGACAGGGCCTCTGGAAACACCATATATTTT
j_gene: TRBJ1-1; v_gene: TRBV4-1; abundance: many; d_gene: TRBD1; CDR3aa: CASSQVGQTNTEAFF; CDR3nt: TGCGCCAGCAGCCAAGTGGGACAGACAAACACTGAAGCTTTCTTT
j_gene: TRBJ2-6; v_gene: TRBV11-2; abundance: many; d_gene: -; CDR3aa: CASRFSGANVLTF; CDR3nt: TGTGCCAGTCGATTCAGTGGGGCCAACGTCCTGACTTTC
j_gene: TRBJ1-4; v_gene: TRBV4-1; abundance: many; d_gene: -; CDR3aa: CASSQGTVATNEKLFF; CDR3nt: TGCGCCAGCAGCCAAGGAACGGTTGCAACTAATGAAAAACTGTTTTTT
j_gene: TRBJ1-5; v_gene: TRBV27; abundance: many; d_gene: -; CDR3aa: CASSLAGMINQPQHF; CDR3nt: TGTGCCAGCAGTTTAGCAGGGATGATCAATCAGCCCCAGCATTTT
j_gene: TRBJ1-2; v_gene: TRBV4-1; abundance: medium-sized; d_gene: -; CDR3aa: CASSQVVRDNYGYTF; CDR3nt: TGCGCCAGCAGCCAAGTGGTCAGAGATAACTATGGCTACACCTTC
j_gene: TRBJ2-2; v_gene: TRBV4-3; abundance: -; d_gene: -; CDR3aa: CASSQVFGELFF; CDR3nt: TGCGCCAGCAGCCAAGTTTTCGGGGAGCTGTTTTTT
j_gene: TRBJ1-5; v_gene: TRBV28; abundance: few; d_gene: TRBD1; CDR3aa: CASSSGGQGANQPQHF; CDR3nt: TGTGCCAGCAGTTCCGGAGGGCAGGGGGCCAATCAGCCCCAGCATTTT
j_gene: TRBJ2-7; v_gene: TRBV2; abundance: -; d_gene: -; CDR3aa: CASQGNEQYF; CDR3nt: TGTGCCAGTCAGGGAAACGAGCAGTACTTC
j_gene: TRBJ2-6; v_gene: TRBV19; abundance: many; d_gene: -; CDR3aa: CASSIPGARGSGANVLTF; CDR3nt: TGTGCCAGTAGTATCCCGGGGGCGCGGGGTAGTGGGGCCAACGTCCTGACTTTC
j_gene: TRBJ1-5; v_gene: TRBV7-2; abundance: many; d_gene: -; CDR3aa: CASSLASAGDQPQHF; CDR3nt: TGTGCCAGCAGCTTAGCGTCGGCAGGGGATCAGCCCCAGCATTTT
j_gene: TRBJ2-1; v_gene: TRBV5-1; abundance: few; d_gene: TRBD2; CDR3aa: CASSGLAGPSAEQFF; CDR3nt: TGCGCCAGCAGCGGACTAGCGGGACCCTCTGCTGAGCAGTTCTTC
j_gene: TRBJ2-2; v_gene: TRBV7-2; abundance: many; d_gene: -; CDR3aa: CASSLVRTTNTGELFF; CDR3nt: TGTGCCAGCAGCTTAGTGCGCACAACGAACACCGGGGAGCTGTTTTTT
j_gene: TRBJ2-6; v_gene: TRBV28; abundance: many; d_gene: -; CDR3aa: CASTTDLGANVLTF; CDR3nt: TGTGCCAGTACGACAGACCTGGGAGCCAACGTCCTGACTTTC
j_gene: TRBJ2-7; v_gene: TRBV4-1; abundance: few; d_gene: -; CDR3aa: CASSQDYEQYF; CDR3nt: TGCGCCAGCAGCCAAGACTACGAGCAGTACTTC
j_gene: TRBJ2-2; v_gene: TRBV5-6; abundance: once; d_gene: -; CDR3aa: CASRKYTGELFF; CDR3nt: TGTGCCAGCAGGAAGTACACCGGGGAGCTGTTTTTT
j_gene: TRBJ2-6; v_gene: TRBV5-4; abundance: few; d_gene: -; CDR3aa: CASSNPGQSSGANVLTF; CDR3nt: TGTGCCAGCAGCAATCCGGGCCAGAGCTCTGGGGCCAACGTCCTGACTTTC
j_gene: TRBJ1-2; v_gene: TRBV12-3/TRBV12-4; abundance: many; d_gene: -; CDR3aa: CASSFKGRGYGYTF; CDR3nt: TGTGCCAGCAGTTTCAAGGGGCGCGGCTATGGCTACACCTTC
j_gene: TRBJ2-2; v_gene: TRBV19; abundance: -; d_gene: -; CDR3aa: CASSDWTGELFF; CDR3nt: TGTGCCAGTAGCGACTGGACCGGGGAGCTGTTTTTT
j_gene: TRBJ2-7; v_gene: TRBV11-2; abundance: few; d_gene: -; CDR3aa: CASRRAGRSYEQYF; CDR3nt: TGTGCCAGCAGGAGGGCGGGGAGGTCCTACGAGCAGTACTTC
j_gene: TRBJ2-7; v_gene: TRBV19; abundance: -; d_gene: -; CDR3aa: CASSIGLAFPAEQYF; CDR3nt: TGTGCCAGTAGTATAGGGCTAGCCTTCCCCGCCGAGCAGTACTTC
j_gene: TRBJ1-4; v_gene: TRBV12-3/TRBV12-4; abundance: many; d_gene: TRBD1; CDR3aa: CASSAEGARGEKLFF; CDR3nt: TGTGCCAGCAGTGCCGAGGGGGCGCGAGGTGAAAAACTGTTTTTT
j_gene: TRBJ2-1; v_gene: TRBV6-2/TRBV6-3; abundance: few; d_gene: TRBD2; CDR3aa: CASSYEGLAAYNEQFF; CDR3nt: TGTGCCAGCAGTTACGAGGGACTAGCGGCCTACAATGAGCAGTTCTTC
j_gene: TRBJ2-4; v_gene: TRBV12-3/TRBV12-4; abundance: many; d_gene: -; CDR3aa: CASSLLQDKNIQYF; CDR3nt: TGTGCCAGCAGTTTATTACAGGACAAAAACATTCAGTACTTC
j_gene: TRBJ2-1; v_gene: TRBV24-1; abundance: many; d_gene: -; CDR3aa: CATSEMMSSYNEQFF; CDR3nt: TGTGCCACCAGTGAGATGATGAGCTCCTACAATGAGCAGTTCTTC
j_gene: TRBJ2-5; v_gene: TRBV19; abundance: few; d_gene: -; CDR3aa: CASSIRRKETQYF; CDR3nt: TGTGCCAGTAGTATTCGGCGGAAAGAGACCCAGTACTTC
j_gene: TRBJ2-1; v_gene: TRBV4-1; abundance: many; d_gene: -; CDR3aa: CASSQDRLYNEQFF; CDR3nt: TGCGCCAGCAGCCAAGATCGACTCTACAATGAGCAGTTCTTC
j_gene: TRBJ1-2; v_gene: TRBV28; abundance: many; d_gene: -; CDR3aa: CASSPQDRNYGYTF; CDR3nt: TGTGCCAGCAGTCCCCAGGACAGAAACTATGGCTACACCTTC
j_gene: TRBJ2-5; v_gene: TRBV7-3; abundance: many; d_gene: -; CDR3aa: CASSLTLNSKETQYF; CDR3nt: TGTGCCAGCAGCTTAACGCTTAACAGCAAAGAGACCCAGTACTTC
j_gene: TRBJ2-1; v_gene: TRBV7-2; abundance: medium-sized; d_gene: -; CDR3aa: CASRDLLGPSWNEQFF; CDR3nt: TGTGCCAGCCGGGACCTCCTAGGCCCAAGCTGGAATGAGCAGTTCTTC
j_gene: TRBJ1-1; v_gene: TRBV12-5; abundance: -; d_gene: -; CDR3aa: CASGWERVETEAFF; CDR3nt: TGTGCTAGTGGTTGGGAGAGGGTTGAGACTGAAGCTTTCTTT
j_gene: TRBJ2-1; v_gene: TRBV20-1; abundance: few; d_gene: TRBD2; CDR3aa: CSATSGGYNEQFF; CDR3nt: TGCAGTGCGACTAGCGGGGGCTACAATGAGCAGTTCTTC
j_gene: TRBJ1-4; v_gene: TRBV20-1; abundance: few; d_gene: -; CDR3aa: CSPLVLGYEPFF; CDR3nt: TGCAGCCCGCTAGTACTAGGGTATGAGCCGTTTTTT
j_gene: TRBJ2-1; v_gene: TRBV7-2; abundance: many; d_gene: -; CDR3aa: CASSQEPSGTEQFF; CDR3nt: TGTGCCAGCAGCCAAGAACCAAGCGGGACAGAGCAGTTCTTC
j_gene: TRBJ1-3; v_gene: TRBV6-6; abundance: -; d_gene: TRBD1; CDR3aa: CASSYFGQGGNTIYF; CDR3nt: TGTGCCAGCAGTTACTTCGGACAGGGTGGAAACACCATATATTTT
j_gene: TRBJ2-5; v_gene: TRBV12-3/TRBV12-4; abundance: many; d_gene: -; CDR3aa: CASSLGSGSGTQYF; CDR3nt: TGTGCCAGCAGTTTAGGGTCGGGATCCGGGACCCAGTACTTC
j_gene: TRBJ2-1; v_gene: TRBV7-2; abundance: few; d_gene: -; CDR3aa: CASSLGGGAYNEQFF; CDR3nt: TGTGCCAGCAGCTTAGGAGGGGGGGCCTACAATGAGCAGTTCTTC
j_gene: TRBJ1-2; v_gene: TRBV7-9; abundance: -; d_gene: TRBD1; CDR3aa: CASSPGQGIGYTF; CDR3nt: TGTGCCAGCAGCCCCGGACAGGGGATTGGCTACACCTTC
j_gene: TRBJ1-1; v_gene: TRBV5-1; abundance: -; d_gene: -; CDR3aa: CASSLPRRGIVAEAFF; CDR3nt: TGCGCCAGCAGCTTGCCACGAAGGGGGATAGTTGCTGAAGCTTTCTTT
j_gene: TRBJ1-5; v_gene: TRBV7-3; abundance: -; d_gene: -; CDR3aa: CASSLNPGANQPQHF; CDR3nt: TGTGCCAGCAGCTTAAATCCAGGAGCTAATCAGCCCCAGCATTTT
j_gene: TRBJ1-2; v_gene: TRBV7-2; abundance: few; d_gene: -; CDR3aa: CASSLAQGYYGYTF; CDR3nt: TGTGCCAGCAGCTTAGCTCAGGGGTACTATGGCTACACCTTC
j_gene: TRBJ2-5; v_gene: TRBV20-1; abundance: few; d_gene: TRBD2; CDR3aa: CSARDRPSGRRGETQYF; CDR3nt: TGCAGTGCTAGAGATCGGCCTAGCGGGAGGAGGGGGGAGACCCAGTACTTC
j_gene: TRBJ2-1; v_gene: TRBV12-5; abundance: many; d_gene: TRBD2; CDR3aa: CASGLVVSVKPRPGLGPNEQFF; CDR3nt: TGTGCTAGTGGTTTGGTAGTTTCAGTCAAACCCCGCCCGGGACTAGGTCCAAATGAGCAGTTCTTC
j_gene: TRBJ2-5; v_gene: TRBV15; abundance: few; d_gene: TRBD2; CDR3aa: CATSRVLAGEETQYF; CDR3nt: TGTGCCACCAGCAGAGTCCTAGCGGGAGAAGAGACCCAGTACTTC
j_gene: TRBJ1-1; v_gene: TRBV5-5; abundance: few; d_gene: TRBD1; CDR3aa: CASRSGQANTEAFF; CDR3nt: TGTGCCAGCAGATCGGGACAGGCGAACACTGAAGCTTTCTTT
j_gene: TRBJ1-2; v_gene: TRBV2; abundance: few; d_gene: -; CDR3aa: CASSEAGNYGYTF; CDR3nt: TGTGCCAGCAGTGAAGCAGGGAACTATGGCTACACCTTC
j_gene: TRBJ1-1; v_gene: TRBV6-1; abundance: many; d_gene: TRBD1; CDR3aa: CASSERDRVPEAFF; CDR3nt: TGTGCCAGCAGTGAACGTGACAGGGTGCCTGAAGCTTTCTTT
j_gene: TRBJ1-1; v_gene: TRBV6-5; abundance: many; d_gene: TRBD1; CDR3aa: CASKRQGKNTEAFF; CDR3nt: TGTGCCAGCAAAAGACAGGGGAAGAACACTGAAGCTTTCTTT
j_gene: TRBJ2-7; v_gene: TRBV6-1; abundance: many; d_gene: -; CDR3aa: CASSLRTADGYEQYF; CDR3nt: TGTGCCAGCAGTCTTCGGACAGCCGACGGCTACGAGCAGTACTTC
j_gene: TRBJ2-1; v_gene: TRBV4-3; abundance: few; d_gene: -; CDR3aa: CASSWGPTAQQFF; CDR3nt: TGCGCCAGCAGCTGGGGCCCAACGGCCCAGCAGTTCTTC
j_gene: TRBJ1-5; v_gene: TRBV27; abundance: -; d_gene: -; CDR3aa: CASRPSRGNQPQHF; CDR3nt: TGTGCCAGCAGGCCTTCAAGGGGGAACCAGCCCCAGCATTTT
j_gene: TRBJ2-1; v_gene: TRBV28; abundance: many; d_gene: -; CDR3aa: CASKTHNEQFF; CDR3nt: TGTGCCAGCAAGACACACAATGAGCAGTTCTTC
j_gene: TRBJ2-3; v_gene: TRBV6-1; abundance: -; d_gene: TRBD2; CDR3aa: CASSWSLAGGTDTQYF; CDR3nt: TGTGCCAGCAGTTGGTCACTAGCGGGAGGTACAGATACGCAGTATTTT
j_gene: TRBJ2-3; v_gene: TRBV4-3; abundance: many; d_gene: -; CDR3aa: CASSQDPGRQTDTQYF; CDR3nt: TGCGCCAGCAGCCAAGACCCAGGCCGCCAAACAGATACGCAGTATTTT